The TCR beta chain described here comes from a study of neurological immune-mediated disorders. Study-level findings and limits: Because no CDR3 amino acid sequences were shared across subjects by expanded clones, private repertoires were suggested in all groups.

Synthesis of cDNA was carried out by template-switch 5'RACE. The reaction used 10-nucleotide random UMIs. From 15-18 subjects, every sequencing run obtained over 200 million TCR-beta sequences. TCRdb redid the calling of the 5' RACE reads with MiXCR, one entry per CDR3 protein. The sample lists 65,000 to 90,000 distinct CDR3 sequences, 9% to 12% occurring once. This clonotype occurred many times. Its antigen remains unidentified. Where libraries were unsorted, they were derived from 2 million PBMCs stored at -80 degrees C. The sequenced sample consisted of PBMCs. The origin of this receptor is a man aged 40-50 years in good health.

The CDR3 nucleotides are TGTGCCAGTTCCATACAGGGGGCTGATGAGCAGTTCTTC. As protein: CASSIQGADEQFF. The chain recombines TRBV6-5 with TRBJ2-1, with 9 bases lining up with TRBD1. The trim removed 9 bases at V and 8 bases at J, leaving 8 bases unmatched. The CDR3 contains 13 residues. In germline, CDR1 is MNHEY, CDR2 SVGAGI.